This TCR beta chain was recorded in a study of T cell changes during pregnancy in multiple sclerosis. Clones were sequenced by immunoSEQ multiplex PCR, and TCRdb holds only the in-frame ones, with some missing. The sample lists about 38,000 clones; about 91% were seen once. This CDR3 contains 15 residues. The junction had 4 bases not matched to a gene; V was cut back by 5 bases and J by 0 bases. The germline gives CDR1 MNHEY, CDR2 SMNVEV (reference sequence). This clonotype was obtained from a female donor with multiple sclerosis, enrolled in a pregnancy study. The V gene is TRBV27, the J gene TRBJ1-1; 9 positions agree with TRBD1. The sample consisted of CD8+ T cells from peripheral blood mononuclear cells, taken after pregnancy. As DNA, the CDR3 is TGTGCCAGCAGTCCGGGGACAGGGCTGAACACTGAAGCTTTCTTT. Translating it yields CASSPGTGLNTEAFF.